Below are 25 T cell receptor beta chains sequenced from a single sample in a study of Ad26.COV2.S vaccination and SARS-CoV-2 variants. The method was immunoSEQ multiplex PCR; TCRdb's version includes in-frame clones alone and lacks a portion of them. The sample yields around 320,000 clones, around four fifths seen once. Treatment in this sample: around 19 received Ad26.COV2.S at low or high dose, single or two shots; roughly 5 received placebo; per-sample allocation not given. Material that was analyzed had been drawn on day 63 after the first vaccine or placebo injection. Sequencing was performed on peripheral blood, taken in a trial of Ad26.COV2.S vaccine versus placebo. These receptors were collected from a person between 18 and 60 years old who received the Ad26.COV2.S COVID-19 vaccine or a placebo.

The chain recombines TRBV4-1 with TRBJ2-2, with D hard to call. Trimming stripped 0 bases from V and 4 bases from J, with 9 bases between. The CDR3 is 15 residues long. Per germline, CDR1 MGHRA and CDR2 YSYEKL. CDR3: CASSQERQPTGELFF. The DNA for the CDR3 is TGCGCCAGCAGCCAAGAGCGGCAGCCCACCGGGGAGCTGTTTTTT.

J is TRBJ1-6 and V is TRBV7-8; 10 bases fit TRBD1. Trimming removed 5 bases from V and 7 bases from J; junction bases left unmatched: 5. From germline, CDR1 is SGHVS and CDR2 FQNEAQ. The CDR3 totals 15 residues. The CDR3 here is CASSPGQGKNSPLHF. The CDR3 DNA follows: TGTGCCAGCAGCCCGGGACAGGGGAAGAATTCACCCCTCCACTTT.

This clone appeared a few times. V is TRBV5-1 and J is TRBJ2-7; the match to TRBD2 covers 8 bases. This CDR3 region has 14 residues. V dropped 5 bases and J dropped 1; count of bases not matched to a gene: 5. Germline V CDR1 and CDR2: SGHRS, YFSETQ. CDR3 sequence (DNA): TGCGCCAGCAGTCCGGGGGGGCCGTCCTACGAGCAGTACTTC. Amino acid sequence: CASSPGGPSYEQYF.

This clone has just one count. The chain employs TRBV6-6 and TRBJ1-1; 9 bases fit TRBD1. Germline CDR1 reads MNHNY; CDR2 reads SVGAGI (reference sequence). The J segment lost 6 bases and the V segment lost 5 bases, leaving 10 bases of the junction unmatched. The CDR3 is 15 residues long. CDR3 sequence: CASSPPTGGTAEAFF. The CDR3 nucleotides read TGTGCCAGCAGTCCACCTACAGGGGGCACCGCTGAAGCTTTCTTT.

This chain joins TRBV6-1 and TRBJ2-5; D unresolved. V was shortened by 1 base and J by 7 bases, with 4 bases between the two germline ends. Germline V CDR1 and CDR2: MNHNS, SASEGT. The CDR3 sequence is 11 residues long. The CDR3 DNA reads as TGTGCCAGCAGTGAAGGAGGGACCCAGTACTTC. This translates into CASSEGGTQYF.

This rearrangement joins TRBV7-3 to TRBJ1-1; D unresolved. The CDR3 length is 13 residues. Germline loops: CDR1 SGHTA, CDR2 FQGTGA. The germline V and J ends were trimmed by 3 bases and 0 bases, with 5 bases remaining between them. CDR3 coding DNA: TGTGCCAGCAGCTTTTGGCTGAACACTGAAGCTTTCTTT. This translates into CASSFWLNTEAFF.

This chain joins TRBV25-1 and TRBJ1-5; D gene uncertain. CDR3 size: 14 residues. CDR1 MGHDK and CDR2 SYGVNS come from the germline V gene. V dropped 2 bases and J dropped 3 bases, with 8 bases sitting between them. CDR3 sequence reads: CASSEVGDNQPQHF. In nucleotides, the CDR3 is TGTGCCAGCAGTGAAGTCGGGGACAATCAGCCCCAGCATTTT.

This chain links TRBV19 with TRBJ1-1, with D perhaps matching TRBD1 (5 bases). Trimming removed 0 bases at V and 1 base at J, with 24 bases between. Germline V gene data show CDR1 as LNHDA and CDR2 as SQIVND (reference sequence). This CDR3 is 20 amino acids long. The CDR3 sequence: CASSIDLFTSGGVPNTEAFF. The CDR3 DNA reads TGTGCCAGTAGTATAGATCTATTTACTAGCGGAGGGGTCCCGAACACTGAAGCTTTCTTT. The full variable domain, with the rest looked up from reference TRBV19 and TRBJ1-1, is DGGITQSPKYLFRKEGQNVTLSCEQNLNHDAMYWYRQDPGQGLRLIYYSQIVNDFQKGDIAEGYSVSREKKESFPLTVTSAQKNPTAFYLCASSIDLFTSGGVPNTEAFFGQGTRLTVV.

The rearrangement uses TRBV18 and TRBJ1-1; 10 bases agree with TRBD1. V was pared by 2 bases and J by 1 base, with 4 bases of the junction left unmatched. The germline CDR1 and CDR2 sequences are KGHSH and LQKENI. The CDR3 length is 16 residues. The CDR3 protein is CASSPRTGGQNTEAFF. As DNA, the CDR3 is TGTGCCAGCTCACCAAGGACAGGGGGTCAGAACACTGAAGCTTTCTTT.

The chain combines TRBV6-5 with TRBJ2-7, with D tentatively TRBD2 (6 bases). The CDR3 spans 13 residues. The germline CDR1 and CDR2 sequences are MNHEY and SVGAGI. Trimming left V 2 bases short and J 3 bases short, with 8 bases between. CDR3 sequence: CASSYNGGYEQYF. The CDR3 DNA reads as TGTGCCAGCAGTTACAACGGGGGCTACGAGCAGTACTTC.

V usage is TRBV4-1 and J usage is TRBJ1-5; D is ambiguous. Germline CDR1 and CDR2: MGHRA and YSYEKL. Trimming stripped 3 bases from V and 0 bases from J, with 9 bases between. This CDR3 has 15 residues. DNA of the CDR3: TGCGCCAGCAGCCAGACAAGCGTTAGCAATCAGCCCCAGCATTTT. This sequence encodes CASSQTSVSNQPQHF.

The CDR3 DNA reads TGTGCCAGCAGCCGGGAAACGACAGCCCGTGACACCATATATTTT. Protein product: CASSRETTARDTIYF. This rearrangement joins TRBV7-9 to TRBJ1-3; D possibly corresponds to TRBD1 (5 bases). V lost 5 bases and J lost 8, with 19 bases in between. The CDR3 loop spans 15 amino acids. The germline V gene encodes CDR1 SEHNR and CDR2 FQNEAQ (reference sequence). Combining the CDR3 with reference TRBV7-9 and TRBJ1-3 gives the whole variable domain DTGVSQNPRHKITKRGQNVTFRCDPISEHNRLYWYRQTLGQGPEFLTYFQNEAQLEKSRLLSDRFSAERPKGSFSTLEIQRTEQGDSAMYLCASSRETTARDTIYFGEGSWLTVV.

The chain couples TRBV10-3 to TRBJ1-1; TRBD1 aligns across 9 bases. V shed 6 bases and J 1 base; nucleotides not matched to a gene: 6. The CDR3 has 15 amino acids. Germline lookup yields CDR1 ENHRY and CDR2 SYGVKD. The CDR3 DNA is TGTGCCATCAGATACGGACAGGGGACGAACACTGAAGCTTTCTTT. Protein: CAIRYGQGTNTEAFF.

The J gene is TRBJ1-2, the V gene TRBV15; perhaps TRBD1 as D (6 bases). Trimming shortened V by 1 base and J by 8 bases, and 11 bases separated the two germline ends. The CDR3 sequence is 13 residues long. CDR1 and CDR2 (germline): LNHNV, YYDKDF (reference sequence). DNA of the CDR3: TGTGCCACCAGCAGAGTTCTCGGACAGGGCTACACCTTC. Its translation is CATSRVLGQGYTF.

The chain couples TRBV24-1 to TRBJ2-3; tentative D call: TRBD1 (6 bases). Between the trimmed V and J ends, which lost 0 bases and 1 base, there was a span of 7 bases. CDR3 length equals 15 residues. Germline V lookup: CDR1 KGHDR, CDR2 SFDVKD. The CDR3 DNA follows: TGTGCCACCAGTGATTTGCACAGGGGCACAGATACGCAGTATTTT. Translating gives CATSDLHRGTDTQYF.

The V and J genes are TRBV19 and TRBJ2-6, with 7 positions matching TRBD1. Per germline, CDR1 LNHDA and CDR2 SQIVND (reference sequence). The CDR3 length is 16 residues. The J segment lost 4 bases and the V segment lost 3 bases, leaving 6 bases of the junction unmatched. CDR3 bases: TGTGCCAGTAGTATGACAGGGATGAGAGGGGCCAACGTCCTGACTTTC. It codes for CASSMTGMRGANVLTF.

V is TRBV5-6 and J is TRBJ2-7, with 11 positions matching TRBD1. V was clipped by 4 bases and J by 7 bases; unmatched bases: 10. Germline CDR1 is SGHDT and CDR2 is YYEEEE. CDR3 size: 15 residues. CDR3 in amino acids: CASSRQGQGDLEQYF. In DNA form, the CDR3 reads TGTGCCAGCAGCCGGCAGGGACAGGGGGATCTTGAGCAGTACTTC.

The chain employs TRBV7-9 and TRBJ2-7; possibly TRBD1 or TRBD2 for D (5 bases each). CDR1 is SEHNR, CDR2 FQNEAQ, per germline (reference sequence). The CDR3 consists of 12 residues. The V and J ends lost 5 bases and 4 bases respectively, with 9 bases between them. This chain's CDR3 is CASSTGTYEQYF. CDR3 in DNA: TGTGCCAGCAGCACCGGGACGTACGAGCAGTACTTC.

V usage is TRBV28 and J usage is TRBJ1-2; perhaps TRBD1 as D (5 bases). V was pared by 3 bases and J by 4 bases, with 15 bases between. The CDR3 length is 15 residues. In germline, CDR1 is MDHEN, CDR2 SYDVKM. The CDR3 bases are TGTGCCAGCAGTTTGACGGGGGGGAGGGCCTATGGCTACACCTTC. It encodes CASSLTGGRAYGYTF.

The rearrangement joins TRBV3-1 (or the pseudogene TRBV3-2) to TRBJ1-2; D not resolved. Trimming took off 5 bases at V and 6 bases at J, with 7 bases between the two ends. The germline V gene encodes CDR1 LGHDT and CDR2 YNNKEL (reference sequence). The CDR3 is made up of 11 amino acids. CDR3 coding DNA: TGTGCCAGCAGCGTGGGCAATGGCTACACCTTC. Translation: CASSVGNGYTF.

This clone showed up just once. The chain carries TRBV27 and TRBJ2-5; 7 bases line up with TRBD1. Germline-derived CDR1 and CDR2 are MNHEY and SMNVEV (reference sequence). Germline trimming cut 6 bases from V and 3 bases from J; bases unmatched to any gene: 7. This CDR3 spans 14 amino acids. The CDR3 coding sequence is TGTGCCAGCAGCACCCCGGGACAGAAAGAGACCCAGTACTTC. This encodes CASSTPGQKETQYF.

The chain links TRBV29-1 to TRBJ1-2, with D perhaps matching TRBD1 (5 bases). V lost 4 bases, J lost 2 bases, and 8 bases lay in between. The germline CDR1 and CDR2 sequences are SQVTM and ANQGSEA. The CDR3 is 12 residues long. CDR3 sequence reads: CSVGEGNYGYTF. The CDR3 DNA sequence: TGCAGCGTTGGAGAGGGGAACTATGGCTACACCTTC.

The chain joins TRBV6-5 to TRBJ2-1, with TRBD2 matching 13 bases. This CDR3 has 14 amino acids. Per the germline V gene, CDR1 is MNHEY and CDR2 is SVGAGI. The V gene end was trimmed by 6 bases and the J gene end by 10 bases; junction bases not matched to a gene: 6. The CDR3 DNA follows: TGTGCCAGCAGAACTAGCGGGGGGGCCGGAGAGCAGTTCTTC. Encoded protein: CASRTSGGAGEQFF.

This clone was counted a few times. The chain uses TRBV5-5 and TRBJ2-1; D is perhaps TRBD1 (6 bases). Germline V CDR1 and CDR2: SGHKS, YYEKEE (reference sequence). The CDR3 has 16 amino acids. The V end lost 6 bases, the J end lost 0 bases, and 16 bases lay between the germline ends. This chain's CDR3 is CASTVTGGSSYNEQFF. DNA of the CDR3: TGTGCCAGCACCGTGACAGGTGGGAGCTCCTACAATGAGCAGTTCTTC.

This rearrangement joins TRBV14 to TRBJ2-2, with D hard to call. This CDR3 has 18 amino acids. Between the trimmed V and J ends, which lost 0 bases and 1 base, there was a span of 15 bases. Germline V CDR1 and CDR2: SGHDN, FVKESK. CDR3 DNA sequence: TGTGCCAGCAGCCAAGATCGGAGACGCCCAGTGAACACCGGGGAGCTGTTTTTT. This translates into CASSQDRRRPVNTGELFF.